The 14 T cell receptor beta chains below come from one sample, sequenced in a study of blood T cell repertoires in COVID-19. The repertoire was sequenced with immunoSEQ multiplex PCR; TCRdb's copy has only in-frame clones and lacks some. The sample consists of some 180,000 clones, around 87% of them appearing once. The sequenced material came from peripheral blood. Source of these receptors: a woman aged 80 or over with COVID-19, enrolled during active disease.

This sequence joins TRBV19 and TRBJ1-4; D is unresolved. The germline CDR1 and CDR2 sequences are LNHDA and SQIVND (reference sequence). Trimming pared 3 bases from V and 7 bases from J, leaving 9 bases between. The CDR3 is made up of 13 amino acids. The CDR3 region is CASSIGTFEKLFF. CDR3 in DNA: TGTGCCAGTAGTATTGGTACTTTTGAAAAACTGTTTTTT.

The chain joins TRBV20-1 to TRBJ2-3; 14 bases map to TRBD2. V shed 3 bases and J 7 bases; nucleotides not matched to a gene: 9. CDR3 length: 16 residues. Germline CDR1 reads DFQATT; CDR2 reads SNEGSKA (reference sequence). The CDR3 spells CSASVIGTSGRYTQYF. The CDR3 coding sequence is TGCAGTGCTAGTGTAATAGGGACTAGCGGGAGATATACGCAGTATTTT.

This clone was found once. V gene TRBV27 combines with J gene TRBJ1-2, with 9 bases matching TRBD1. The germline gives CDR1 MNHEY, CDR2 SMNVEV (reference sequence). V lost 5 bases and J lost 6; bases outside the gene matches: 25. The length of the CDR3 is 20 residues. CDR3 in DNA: TGTGCCAGCAGTCCCTTCCCCGGGACAGGGCGCATCCTCGGTTTGGATGGCTACACCTTC. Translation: CASSPFPGTGRILGLDGYTF.

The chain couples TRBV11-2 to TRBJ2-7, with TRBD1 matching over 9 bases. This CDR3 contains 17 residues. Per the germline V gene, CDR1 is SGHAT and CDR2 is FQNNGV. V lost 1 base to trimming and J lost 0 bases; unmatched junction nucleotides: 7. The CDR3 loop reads CASSLVGTGYASYEQYF. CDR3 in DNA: TGTGCCAGCAGCTTAGTTGGGACAGGGTATGCCTCCTACGAGCAGTACTTC.

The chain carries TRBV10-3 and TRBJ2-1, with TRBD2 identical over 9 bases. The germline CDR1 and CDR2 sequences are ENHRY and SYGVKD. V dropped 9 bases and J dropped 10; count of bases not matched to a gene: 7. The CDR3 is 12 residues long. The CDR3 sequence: CAISSGTDEQFF. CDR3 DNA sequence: TGTGCCATTTCTAGCGGGACCGACGAGCAGTTCTTC.

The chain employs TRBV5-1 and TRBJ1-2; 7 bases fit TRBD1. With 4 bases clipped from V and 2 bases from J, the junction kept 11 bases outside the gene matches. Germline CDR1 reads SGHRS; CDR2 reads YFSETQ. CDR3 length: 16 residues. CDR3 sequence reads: CASSPGTASLNYGYTF. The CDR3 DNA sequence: TGCGCCAGCAGCCCCGGGACAGCCTCTTTAAACTATGGCTACACCTTC.

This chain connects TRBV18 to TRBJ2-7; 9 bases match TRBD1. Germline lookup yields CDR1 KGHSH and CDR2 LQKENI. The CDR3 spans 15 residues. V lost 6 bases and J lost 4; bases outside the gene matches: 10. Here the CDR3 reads CASSEDRGLLYEQYF. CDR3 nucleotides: TGTGCCAGCTCGGAGGACAGGGGACTCCTTTACGAGCAGTACTTC.

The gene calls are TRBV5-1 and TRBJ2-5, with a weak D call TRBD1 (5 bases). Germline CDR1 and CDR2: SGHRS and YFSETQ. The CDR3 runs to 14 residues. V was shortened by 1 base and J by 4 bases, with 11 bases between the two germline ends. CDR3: CASSLSGLGETQYF. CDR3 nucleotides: TGCGCCAGCAGCTTGTCAGGGTTGGGAGAGACCCAGTACTTC.

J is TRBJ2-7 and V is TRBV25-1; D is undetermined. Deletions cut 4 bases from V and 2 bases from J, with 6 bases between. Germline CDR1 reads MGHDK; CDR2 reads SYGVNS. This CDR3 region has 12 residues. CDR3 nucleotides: TGTGCCAGCAGTGGCAGTCCCTACGAGCAGTACTTC. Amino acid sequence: CASSGSPYEQYF.

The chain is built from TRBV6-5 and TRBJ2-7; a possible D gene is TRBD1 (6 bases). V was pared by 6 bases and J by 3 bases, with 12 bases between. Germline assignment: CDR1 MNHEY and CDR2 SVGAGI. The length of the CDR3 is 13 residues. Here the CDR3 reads CASRQGLGYEQYF. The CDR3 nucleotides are TGTGCCAGCAGACAGGGTCTTGGCTACGAGCAGTACTTC.

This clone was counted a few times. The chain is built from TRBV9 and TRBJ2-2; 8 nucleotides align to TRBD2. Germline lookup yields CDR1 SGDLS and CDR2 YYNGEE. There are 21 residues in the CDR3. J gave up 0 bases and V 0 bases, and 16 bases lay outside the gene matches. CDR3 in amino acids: CASSVAGPTRGGRSNTGELFF. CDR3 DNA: TGTGCCAGCAGCGTAGCCGGACCCACTCGGGGCGGGAGGTCGAACACCGGGGAGCTGTTTTTT.

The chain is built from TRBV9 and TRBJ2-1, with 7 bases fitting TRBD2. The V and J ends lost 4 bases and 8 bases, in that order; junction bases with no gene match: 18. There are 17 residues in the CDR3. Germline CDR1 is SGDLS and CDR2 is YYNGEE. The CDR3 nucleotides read TGTGCCAGCAGCCGTGATCAGGGCGGGAGCTTGACGGATGAGCAGTTCTTC. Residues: CASSRDQGGSLTDEQFF.

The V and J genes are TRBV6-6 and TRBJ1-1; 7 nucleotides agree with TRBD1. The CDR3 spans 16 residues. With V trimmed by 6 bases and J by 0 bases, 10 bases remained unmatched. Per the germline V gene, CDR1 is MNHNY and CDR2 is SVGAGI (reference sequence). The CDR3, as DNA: TGTGCCAGCAGCCACGGGGGACAGATGATGAACACTGAAGCTTTCTTT. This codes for CASSHGGQMMNTEAFF.

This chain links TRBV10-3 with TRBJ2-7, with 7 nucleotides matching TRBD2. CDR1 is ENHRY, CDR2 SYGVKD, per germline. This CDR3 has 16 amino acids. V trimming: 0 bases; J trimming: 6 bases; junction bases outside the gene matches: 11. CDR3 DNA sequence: TGTGCCATCAGTGAGTCTCGGGATGGCGGGGGAGGCGAGCAGTACTTC. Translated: CAISESRDGGGGEQYF.